The 31 T cell receptor beta chains in this list originate from one sample, sequenced in a study of response to subunit inactivated influenza vaccine. TCRdb reprocessed the RT-PCR reads via MiXCR and lists one record per CDR3 protein. The sample has about 650,000 distinct CDR3 sequences, 15% to 19% seen once; the top ten hold 11%. Sequencing was performed on PBMCs from blood, taken about 12 days after vaccination. These receptors all stem from a man in his fifties or sixties who received an inactivated influenza vaccine.

The chain links TRBV19 to TRBJ1-1; 7 bases are shared with TRBD1. CDR1 and CDR2 (germline): LNHDA, SQIVND (reference sequence). CDR3 size: 14 residues. V dropped 5 bases and J dropped 4; count of bases not matched to a gene: 7. The CDR3 sequence is CASSGTAVITEAFF. CDR3 sequence (DNA): TGTGCCAGTAGTGGGACAGCCGTCATCACTGAAGCTTTCTTT.

This clonotype was detected a few times. The genes are TRBV12-3 or TRBV12-4 and TRBJ1-5; D is unresolved. V shed 7 bases and J shed 0 bases, with 4 bases lying between them. CDR3 length: 12 amino acids. The CDR3 protein is CASTYSNQPQHF. In nucleotides, the CDR3 is TGTGCCAGCACATATAGCAATCAGCCCCAGCATTTT.

The chain recombines TRBV7-9 with TRBJ1-1; TRBD1 matches at 7 bases. The CDR3 runs 11 residues. Unmatched junction bases numbered 3, after V lost 6 bases and J lost 8 bases. Per the germline V gene, CDR1 is SEHNR and CDR2 is FQNEAQ (reference sequence). As DNA, the CDR3 is TGTGCCAGCAGACGACAGGGCGAAGCTTTCTTT. Protein sequence: CASRRQGEAFF.

The chain is built from TRBV20-1 and TRBJ2-3; D gene ambiguous. This CDR3 region has 14 residues. V was shortened by 1 base and J by 2 bases, with 10 bases between the two germline ends. The germline CDR1 and CDR2 sequences are DFQATT and SNEGSKA (reference sequence). The CDR3: CSARGDFLTDTQYF. The CDR3 DNA follows: TGCAGTGCTAGAGGGGATTTTCTCACAGATACGCAGTATTTT.

The table lists this clonotype with a few counts. The J gene is TRBJ1-2, the V gene TRBV5-4; D remains ambiguous. The CDR3 extends over 13 amino acids. Germline V gives CDR1 SGHNT, CDR2 YYREEE (reference sequence). V was clipped by 0 bases and J by 8 bases, with 11 bases between them. CDR3 loop: CASSLEGMRGYTF. For the CDR3, the DNA is TGTGCCAGCAGCTTGGAGGGTATGAGGGGCTACACCTTC.

This clonotype was found a few times. This sequence joins TRBV7-2 and TRBJ2-3; the D gene is possibly TRBD1 (6 bases). This CDR3 has 14 residues. V lost 1 base, J lost 5 bases, and 10 bases lay in between. CDR1 is SGHTA and CDR2 is FQGNSA in the germline V gene. CDR3 protein: CASSLGGPRDTQYF. CDR3 DNA sequence: TGTGCCAGCAGCTTAGGGGGGCCCCGAGATACGCAGTATTTT. The full variable domain, in which reference TRBV7-2 and TRBJ2-3 provide the parts outside the CDR3, is GAGVSQSPSNKVTEKGKDVELRCDPISGHTALYWYRQSLGQGLEFLIYFQGNSAPDKSGLPSDRFSAERTGGSVSTLTIQRTQQEDSAVYLCASSLGGPRDTQYFGPGTRLTVL.

The V call is TRBV6-5, the J call TRBJ1-3; a possible D gene is TRBD1 (5 bases). Germline V gene data show CDR1 as MNHEY and CDR2 as SVGAGI. Trimming removed 6 bases from V and 4 bases from J, with 7 bases in between. CDR3 size: 12 residues. The CDR3: CASSGQGNTIYF. CDR3 DNA sequence: TGTGCCAGCAGCGGACAAGGAAACACCATATATTTT.

This rearrangement joins TRBV11-2 to TRBJ2-5; D is unresolved. Trimming pared 0 bases from V and 10 bases from J, leaving 12 bases between. The CDR3 spans 13 residues. The germline CDR1 and CDR2 sequences are SGHAT and FQNNGV. CDR3 protein: CASSLDHYSDQYF. The CDR3 region has the DNA TGTGCCAGCAGCTTAGACCACTACAGTGACCAGTACTTC. The full variable domain, with the rest looked up from reference TRBV11-2 and TRBJ2-5, is EAGVAQSPRYKIIEKRQSVAFWCNPISGHATLYWYQQILGQGPKLLIQFQNNGVVDDSQLPKDRFSAERLKGVDSTLKIQPAKLEDSAVYLCASSLDHYSDQYFGPGTRLLVL.

There are many counts of this clonotype. This chain uses TRBV3-1 with TRBJ2-1; D gene uncertain. Germline V gene sequence: CDR1 LGHDT, CDR2 YNNKEL (reference sequence). Trimming cost V 3 bases and J 9 bases, with 12 bases left between them. This CDR3 contains 13 residues. The CDR3 DNA is TGTGCCAGCAGCCACCCGCCCAGGTTTGAGCAGTTCTTC. Protein: CASSHPPRFEQFF.

In this sample, this clonotype turned up many times. This chain connects TRBV7-2 to TRBJ2-2; possible D gene TRBD1, 6 bases. The CDR3 consists of 16 residues. Germline V gene sequence: CDR1 SGHTA, CDR2 FQGNSA. V gave up 0 bases and J gave up 4 bases, with 12 bases separating them. The CDR3 DNA reads TGTGCCAGCAGCTTAGCCTCAGGGGCCACCACCGGGGAGCTGTTTTTT. Its translation is CASSLASGATTGELFF.

The table lists this clonotype with a few counts. The gene calls are TRBV20-1 and TRBJ2-1; D could derive from TRBD1 or TRBD2 (5 bases each). Germline CDR1 is DFQATT and CDR2 is SNEGSKA (reference sequence). This CDR3 contains 17 residues. Trimming took 1 base from V and 4 from J, leaving 20 bases between them. DNA of the CDR3: TGCAGTGCTAGAGGTCAGGGAGACAAAAGACGTTACAATGAGCAGTTCTTC. Translated: CSARGQGDKRRYNEQFF.

The CDR3 DNA sequence: TGTGCCAGACGCCCGACTAGCGGGGATCTCAATGAGCAGTTCTTC. Protein product: CARRPTSGDLNEQFF. The rearrangement joins TRBV19 to TRBJ2-1; 11 bases are shared with TRBD2. CDR3 size: 15 residues. V was clipped by 9 bases and J by 6 bases; unmatched bases: 10. Per the germline V gene, CDR1 is LNHDA and CDR2 is SQIVND (reference sequence).

The table lists this clonotype with a count of one. V gene TRBV20-1 combines with J gene TRBJ2-5, with a tentative D call TRBD2 (5 bases). Germline V gives CDR1 DFQATT, CDR2 SNEGSKA (reference sequence). V lost 2 bases to trimming and J lost 1 base, with 17 bases between them. This CDR3 has 16 amino acids. The CDR3 here is CSARPTTPSLQETQYF. Here the CDR3 DNA reads TGCAGTGCTAGACCCACTACCCCTAGCCTCCAAGAGACCCAGTACTTC.

Concerning this clonotype itself: Its ends do not fully match the called genes, so a read error is possible. The genes are TRBV6-2 or TRBV6-3 and TRBJ2-3, with a tentative D call TRBD2 (8 bases). Germline CDR1 reads MNHEY; CDR2 reads SVGEGT. CDR3 length: 17 amino acids. CDR3: CDSTLSGGGSHPDTQYF. The CDR3 DNA is TGTGACAGCACCCTATCGGGAGGGGGCTCCCACCCAGATACGCAGTATTTT.

This chain connects TRBV28 to TRBJ1-2; 12 bases line up with TRBD1. Germline-derived CDR1 and CDR2 are MDHEN and SYDVKM. This CDR3 has 16 amino acids. The V and J ends lost 4 bases and 1 base, in that order; junction bases with no gene match: 4. As DNA, the CDR3 is TGTGCCAGCAGTTCAGGGACAGGGGGCGTTAACTATGGCTACACCTTC. Encoded protein: CASSSGTGGVNYGYTF.

The rearrangement links TRBV12-3 or TRBV12-4 to TRBJ2-3, with 8 bases matching TRBD2. Germline trimming cut 2 bases from V and 5 bases from J; bases unmatched to any gene: 6. The CDR3 has 15 amino acids. In nucleotides, the CDR3 is TGTGCCAGCAGTTTAACCGGGGGGGCCTTAGATACGCAGTATTTT. It specifies CASSLTGGALDTQYF.

The chain combines TRBV4-3 with TRBJ1-6; D not resolved. Germline V gene lookup returns CDR1 LGHNA and CDR2 YSLEER. CDR3 size: 15 residues. Trimming took 1 base from V and 2 from J, leaving 6 bases between them. The CDR3 DNA reads as TGCGCCAGCAGCCAAGGCGGCCCCTATAATTCACCCCTCCACTTT. Protein product: CASSQGGPYNSPLHF.

V and J are TRBV7-9 and TRBJ1-2; D gene uncertain. Germline V gene sequence: CDR1 SEHNR, CDR2 FQNEAQ (reference sequence). Trimming removed 5 bases at V and 6 bases at J, with 16 bases between. The CDR3 length is 14 residues. CDR3 bases: TGTGCCAGCAGCCTGAATGGAGCTTTTGATGGCTACACCTTC. It translates to CASSLNGAFDGYTF.

The chain has TRBV11-1 and TRBJ2-5, with TRBD1 matching 10 bases. Germline loops: CDR1 SGHAT, CDR2 FQDESV (reference sequence). The CDR3 spans 18 residues. The J segment lost 5 bases and the V segment lost 4 bases, leaving 16 bases of the junction unmatched. CDR3 bases: TGTGCCAGCAGCTCGATTAGAGGGAGGGACAGGGGCGCGGAGACCCAGTACTTC. It yields the protein CASSSIRGRDRGAETQYF.

This clonotype was observed a handful of times. V is TRBV20-1 and J is TRBJ2-3, with 10 bases matching TRBD2. CDR1 and CDR2 from the germline V gene are DFQATT and SNEGSKA (reference sequence). Losses at the gene ends were 6 bases for V and 1 base for J; bases not matched to a gene: 4. CDR3 length: 14 amino acids. In DNA, the CDR3 is TGCAGTGCAACCGGGACTAGCGGCACAGATACGCAGTATTTT. This gives the protein CSATGTSGTDTQYF.

The V and J genes are TRBV7-2 and TRBJ2-5; D is perhaps TRBD2 (7 bases). The CDR3 loop spans 15 amino acids. The germline V gene has CDR1 SGHTA and CDR2 FQGNSA. The germline V and J ends were trimmed by 1 base and 1 base, with 10 bases remaining between them. CDR3 amino acids: CASSLVGGAQETQYF. The CDR3 coding sequence is TGTGCCAGCAGCTTAGTTGGGGGGGCCCAAGAGACCCAGTACTTC. Based on the CDR3 plus reference TRBV7-2 and TRBJ2-5, the full variable domain is GAGVSQSPSNKVTEKGKDVELRCDPISGHTALYWYRQSLGQGLEFLIYFQGNSAPDKSGLPSDRFSAERTGGSVSTLTIQRTQQEDSAVYLCASSLVGGAQETQYFGPGTRLLVL.

This clonotype was counted between two and nine times. The V and J genes are TRBV12-3 or TRBV12-4 and TRBJ1-2; D is uncertain. V was clipped by 4 bases and J by 1 base, with 7 bases between them. The length of the CDR3 is 13 residues. The CDR3 loop is CASSSTVNYGYTF. The CDR3, as DNA: TGTGCCAGCAGTTCAACGGTTAACTATGGCTACACCTTC.

This clonotype has a count of ten or more. The V and J genes are TRBV4-1 and TRBJ2-3, with TRBD2 matching over 7 bases. Per germline, CDR1 MGHRA and CDR2 YSYEKL. The ends lost 3 bases at V and 0 bases at J; junction bases unmatched: 9. The CDR3 sequence is 17 residues long. CDR3 region: CASSQRLSGASTDTQYF. CDR3 in DNA: TGCGCCAGCAGCCAGCGGCTCAGCGGGGCAAGCACAGATACGCAGTATTTT.

In this sample, this clonotype turned up a few times. The gene calls are TRBV7-9 and TRBJ1-1; D not resolved. This CDR3 is 14 amino acids long. V was shortened by 3 bases and J by 1 base, with 9 bases between the two germline ends. CDR1 and CDR2 from the germline V gene are SEHNR and FQNEAQ (reference sequence). The CDR3 region has the DNA TGTGCCAGCAGCTTCTTACGGGAGAACACTGAAGCTTTCTTT. Translation gives CASSFLRENTEAFF.

The chain combines TRBV29-1 with TRBJ1-1; a weak D match, TRBD1 (5 bases). The length of the CDR3 is 12 residues. Germline V gives CDR1 SQVTM, CDR2 ANQGSEA. The V end was cut by 5 bases, the J end by 4 bases, with 11 bases between. The CDR3 nucleotides are TGCAGCGTTTGTTGGGGGAGCACTGAAGCTTTCTTT. Translation: CSVCWGSTEAFF. Drawing the rest from reference TRBV29-1 and TRBJ1-1, the complete variable domain is SAVISQKPSRDICQRGTSLTIQCQVDSQVTMMFWYRQQPGQSLTLIATANQGSEATYESGFVIDKFPISRPNLTFSTLTVSNMSPEDSSIYLCSVCWGSTEAFFGQGTRLTVV.

J is TRBJ2-2 and V is TRBV20-1, with D perhaps TRBD2 (7 bases). The CDR3 runs to 15 residues. Germline assignment: CDR1 DFQATT and CDR2 SNEGSKA (reference sequence). The V and J ends lost 6 bases and 8 bases respectively, with 22 bases between them. This chain's CDR3 is CSALPGGTVTGELFF. Here the CDR3 DNA reads TGCAGTGCCCTACCGGGGGGCACAGTTACAGGGGAGCTGTTTTTT.

There are a few counts of this clonotype. The J gene is TRBJ1-2, the V gene TRBV12-3 or TRBV12-4; a weak D match, TRBD1 (6 bases). The CDR3 covers 14 residues. The V gene lost 0 bases and the J gene lost 3 bases, with 8 bases spanning the gap. The CDR3 sequence is CASSLADRDYGYTF. DNA of the CDR3: TGTGCCAGCAGTTTAGCGGACAGAGACTATGGCTACACCTTC.

V usage is TRBV20-1 and J usage is TRBJ2-1, with 8 bases fitting TRBD2. The CDR3 consists of 16 residues. CDR1 DFQATT and CDR2 SNEGSKA come from the germline V gene (reference sequence). Trimming removed 7 bases from V and 0 bases from J; junction bases left unmatched: 11. The CDR3 DNA is TGCAGTGGGTTCAATCCCAGCGGGAGCTCCTACAATGAGCAGTTCTTC. Amino acids: CSGFNPSGSSYNEQFF.

This clonotype came up a few times. The rearrangement uses TRBV7-3 and TRBJ2-1; 10 bases line up with TRBD2. The germline gives CDR1 SGHTA, CDR2 FQGTGA. The CDR3 consists of 18 residues. V shed 1 base and J 0 bases; nucleotides not matched to a gene: 6. CDR3 coding DNA: TGTGCCAGCAGCTTAAGGACTAGCGGCTACAGCTCCTACAATGAGCAGTTCTTC. Encoded protein: CASSLRTSGYSSYNEQFF.

This clonotype came up many times. The chain carries TRBV24-1 and TRBJ1-2; D is unclear. CDR3 length: 12 residues. The germline V gene encodes CDR1 KGHDR and CDR2 SFDVKD. V lost 4 bases, J lost 5 bases, and 7 bases lay in between. The DNA for the CDR3 is TGTGCCACCAGTGACAGCGGATATGGCTACACCTTC. Protein sequence: CATSDSGYGYTF.

This clonotype was observed a few times. The chain combines TRBV27 with TRBJ2-1; D tentatively fits TRBD1 or TRBD2 (5 bases each). This CDR3 is built from 13 residues. Germline CDR1 MNHEY, CDR2 SMNVEV (reference sequence). V lost 8 bases and J lost 4, with 12 bases in between. CDR3 sequence: CASRRDPYNEQFF. The CDR3 coding sequence is TGTGCCAGCCGCCGGGACCCTTACAATGAGCAGTTCTTC.